This T cell receptor beta chain was recovered during a study of T cells in Graves' hyperthyroidism and ophthalmopathy. Study results and limitations: Among thyroid clonotypes expanded above 0.001, most also appeared in blood.

RNA transcripts served as the template for amplifying TCR beta CDR3 regions. The HTBI set primed first-round TCR CDR3 RT-PCR. TCRdb redid the calling of the multiplex PCR reads with MiXCR, one entry per CDR3 protein. The sample lists over 250,000 distinct CDR3 sequences, under 30% seen once, with over 25% in the top ten. A remark on this clonotype: Its antigen is as yet unknown.

The germline V gene encodes CDR1 MNHNS and CDR2 SASEGT. V was cut by 7 bases and J by 1 base, with 17 bases left in between. The CDR3 is 15 amino acids. The chain couples TRBV6-1 to TRBJ2-7; D is perhaps TRBD1 or TRBD2 (5 bases each). Sequenced: blood. This TCR was sampled from a man between 40 and 49 years old with Graves' hyperthyroidism that later progressed to Graves' ophthalmopathy. CDR3 loop: CASITGTVSSYEQYF. CDR3 DNA: TGTGCCAGCATCACGGGGACGGTATCGTCCTACGAGCAGTACTTC.